Following are 8 T cell receptor beta chains from one sample sequenced in a study of T cells in Graves' hyperthyroidism and ophthalmopathy. RNA transcripts gave rise to amplified TCR beta CDR3 regions. The TCR CDR3 was amplified in a first-round RT-PCR using the HTBI primer set. TCRdb called the multiplex PCR reads again in MiXCR, with one record for every CDR3 protein. The sample has around 570,000 distinct CDR3 sequences, approximately 20% seen once. The source material was blood. The receptors were sampled from a middle-aged man with Graves' ophthalmopathy.

This chain links TRBV28 with TRBJ2-2, with unresolved D. V was cut by 3 bases and J by 2 bases, with 7 bases left in between. The CDR3 runs 14 residues. Germline V gene data show CDR1 as MDHEN and CDR2 as SYDVKM. As DNA, the CDR3 is TGTGCCAGCAGTTTGGTCCACAACACCGGGGAGCTGTTTTTT. Translated, it gives CASSLVHNTGELFF. Full variable domain (outside the CDR3, taken from reference TRBV28 and TRBJ2-2): DVKVTQSSRYLVKRTGEKVFLECVQDMDHENMFWYRQDPGLGLRLIYFSYDVKMKEKGDIPEGYSVSREKKERFSLILESASTNQTSMYLCASSLVHNTGELFFGEGSRLTVL.

This clonotype was counted between two and nine times. The chain recombines TRBV20-1 with TRBJ1-4; 8 bases line up with TRBD1. The V segment lost 5 bases and the J segment 6 bases; nucleotides outside the gene matches: 5. Germline CDR1 DFQATT, CDR2 SNEGSKA (reference sequence). There are 13 residues in the CDR3. The CDR3 DNA is TGCAGTGCTGTCAGGGGGCTTTATGAAAAACTGTTTTTT. Encoded protein: CSAVRGLYEKLFF.

This clonotype turned up a few times. This chain joins TRBV15 and TRBJ2-7, with 9 bases matching TRBD1. Unmatched junction bases numbered 4, after V lost 3 bases and J lost 1 base. This CDR3 spans 15 amino acids. Per the germline V gene, CDR1 is LNHNV and CDR2 is YYDKDF (reference sequence). The CDR3 DNA is TGTGCCACCAGCAGGGGACAGGGAGAGTCCTACGAGCAGTACTTC. Protein sequence: CATSRGQGESYEQYF.

This clonotype was counted a few times. This chain joins TRBV6-1 and TRBJ2-3; no firm D call. Germline CDR1 and CDR2: MNHNS and SASEGT. The CDR3 totals 13 residues. Trimming pared 11 bases from V and 0 bases from J, leaving 12 bases between. The CDR3: CAATLESTDTQYF. The DNA of the CDR3 is TGTGCCGCCACCCTCGAGAGCACAGATACGCAGTATTTT.

This clonotype was seen more than once but under ten times. This chain joins TRBV7-9 and TRBJ2-7, with TRBD1 as a possible D gene (6 bases). V dropped 7 bases and J dropped 7 bases, with 26 bases sitting between them. CDR3 length: 16 amino acids. From germline, CDR1 is SEHNR and CDR2 FQNEAQ (reference sequence). The CDR3 here is CASTPPSGTTSGEQYF. DNA for the CDR3: TGTGCCAGCACCCCCCCTTCCGGGACAACATCGGGTGAGCAGTACTTC.

The table lists this clonotype with many counts. The V gene is TRBV7-2, the J gene TRBJ2-7; 8 nucleotides align to TRBD2. V lost 4 bases, J lost 6 bases, and 8 bases stayed unmatched. This CDR3 is 14 amino acids long. Germline CDR1 reads SGHTA; CDR2 reads FQGNSA. CDR3 bases: TGTGCCAGCAGCTACCAGCGGGAGAGGGGCGAGCAGTACTTC. The encoded protein is CASSYQRERGEQYF. The complete variable domain, with remaining parts taken from reference TRBV7-2 and TRBJ2-7, reads GAGVSQSPSNKVTEKGKDVELRCDPISGHTALYWYRQSLGQGLEFLIYFQGNSAPDKSGLPSDRFSAERTGGSVSTLTIQRTQQEDSAVYLCASSYQRERGEQYFGPGTRLTVT.

This chain connects TRBV6-4 to TRBJ2-5, with D unclear. CDR1 is MRHNA and CDR2 is SNTAGT in the germline V gene. V was trimmed by 6 bases and J by 3 bases, leaving 14 bases between them. The CDR3 has 14 residues. CDR3 sequence reads: CASRGIGGKETQYF. CDR3 DNA: TGTGCCAGCAGAGGGATCGGTGGGAAAGAGACCCAGTACTTC.

This clonotype was detected a few times. V gene TRBV20-1 combines with J gene TRBJ2-7, with 7 bases fitting TRBD2. The J segment lost 5 bases and the V segment lost 6 bases, leaving 16 bases of the junction unmatched. CDR1 DFQATT and CDR2 SNEGSKA come from the germline V gene (reference sequence). The CDR3 spans 15 residues. The chain's CDR3 is CSARGRGLVKDEQYF. The CDR3 bases are TGCAGTGCACGAGGGAGGGGTCTAGTTAAGGACGAGCAGTACTTC.